The T cell receptor (beta chain) described here comes from a study of blood T cell repertoires in COVID-19. For the study at large: Samples of COVID-19 (acute and convalescent) were obtained from the United States, Italy and Spain. T cells, B-cell-depleted T cells, or PBMCs provided the cDNA or gDNA that served as material.

In the original processing: Reference gene primer amplification gave estimated nucleated cell counts. Using immunoSEQ multiplex PCR, the repertoire was profiled, and TCRdb retains in-frame clones only, with some absent. The V and J calls and the clone size are those of that table, but D and trimming were determined from the DNA. Found here are 350,000 or so clones, around 86% of them singletons; the top ten hold approximately 4%. Participants spanned ages about 18 to 90 years and resided in about 25 US areas. Germline trimming cut 0 bases from V and 5 bases from J; bases unmatched to any gene: 9. In germline, CDR1 is SGHRS, CDR2 YFSETQ. This CDR3 comprises 16 residues.

Sequenced: PBMCs or T cells enriched from blood (not recorded which). The chain has TRBV5-1 and TRBJ2-5; 8 bases map to TRBD1. The sequence was collected from a woman aged 40-49 years with acute COVID-19. CDR3 in DNA: TGCGCCAGCAGCTTGGGGGAGGCATGGACAGGGGAGACCCAGTACTTC. This encodes CASSLGEAWTGETQYF.